This section outlines one TCR beta chain sequence together with its context. These data originate in a study of T cell responses to AZD1222 COVID-19 vaccine. V gave up 8 bases and J gave up 5 bases, with 21 bases separating them. CDR1 and CDR2 from the germline V gene are SNHLY and FYNNEI. The CDR3 sequence is 15 residues long. Profiling relied on immunoSEQ multiplex PCR, and the TCRdb table lists in-frame clones only, not all of them. This sample has over 150,000 clones, with approximately 86% found just once. Source: peripheral blood, taken on day 0 of AZD1222 vaccination. This receptor was obtained from an adult in good health. V and J are TRBV2 and TRBJ1-1; perhaps TRBD1 as D (5 bases). The CDR3 loop is CASAGGRGEGTEAFF. The CDR3 coding sequence is TGTGCCAGCGCAGGTGGAAGGGGAGAGGGAACTGAAGCTTTCTTT.